A selection of T cell receptor beta chains follows, all from one sample in a study of blood T cell repertoires in COVID-19. Some clones are missing from TCRdb's copy, which holds only in-frame ones; the method was immunoSEQ multiplex PCR. In the table there are tens of thousands of clones, more than 85% of which are singletons. The sequencing sample was made of peripheral blood. All receptors come from a woman of 80 years or more with acute or convalescent COVID-19. Both conserved end residues are part of each CDR3. The D gene is left open where the match is weak. A row's size may be missing; if present it is once, few, many or a size class.

V	J	size	D	DNA	CDR3
TRBV19	TRBJ2-7	NA	NA	TGTGCCAGTAGTATCCTAGCGTCTAGCTCCTACGAGCAGTACTTC	CASSILASSSYEQYF
TRBV5-1	TRBJ1-2	NA	NA	TGCGCCAGCAGCCAGGAAAACCCGCGCTATGGCTACACCTTC	CASSQENPRYGYTF
TRBV25-1	TRBJ2-7	NA	TRBD2	TGTGCCAGCAGTGCGGGGGGTTACGAGCAGTACTTC	CASSAGGYEQYF
TRBV20-1	TRBJ1-1	NA	NA	TGCAGTGCTAGTACGACGGGGGGAACTGAAGCTTTCTTT	CSASTTGGTEAFF
TRBV18	TRBJ2-5	NA	TRBD2	TGTGCCAGCTCACCTACCGGGACTAGCGGGGGATGGACCCAGTACTTC	CASSPTGTSGGWTQYF
TRBV3-1/TRBV3-2	TRBJ2-1	NA	NA	TGTGCCAGCAGCCCCGAATTTAGCGGAGACAATGAGCAGTTCTTC	CASSPEFSGDNEQFF
TRBV6-6	TRBJ1-2	NA	TRBD1	TGTGCCAGCAGCCTTTGGGCAGGGGGCGCAACCTATGGCTACACCTTC	CASSLWAGGATYGYTF
TRBV5-1	TRBJ1-6	NA	TRBD1	TGCGCCAGCAGATATGGGACAGCCCGCGGCTATAATTCACCCCTCCACTTT	CASRYGTARGYNSPLHF
TRBV10-3	TRBJ2-3	once	TRBD2	TGTGCCATCAGGACGACGACTAGCGGCGCAGATACGCAGTATTTT	CAIRTTTSGADTQYF
TRBV2	TRBJ1-1	NA	NA	TGTGCCAGCATGGCGGAAGGAAACACTGAAGCTTTCTTT	CASMAEGNTEAFF
TRBV9	TRBJ2-5	NA	TRBD1	TGTGCCAGCAACCTGAAGGGGGCAGGTCTGGGAGAGACCCAGTACTTC	CASNLKGAGLGETQYF
TRBV6-5	TRBJ1-1	NA	NA	TGTGCCAGCAGTTACTCGGCCCAGCCGGGCACTGAAGCTTTCTTT	CASSYSAQPGTEAFF
TRBV3-1/TRBV3-2	TRBJ1-1	NA	NA	TGTGCCAGCAGCGCCATACCAGGGGTTACTGAAGCTTTCTTT	CASSAIPGVTEAFF
TRBV3-1/TRBV3-2	TRBJ2-3	once	TRBD2	TGTGCCAGCAGCCCCGGGTTCGCGGGGGTTACGCAGTATTTT	CASSPGFAGVTQYF
TRBV7-2	TRBJ1-2	NA	TRBD1	TGTGCCAGCAGCAGGGGGCGGGTCTATGGCTACACCTTC	CASSRGRVYGYTF
TRBV7-2	TRBJ2-5	few	TRBD2	TGTGCCAGCAGCTTAGCGGGGGGGGGAGAGACCCAGTACTTC	CASSLAGGGETQYF
TRBV10-2	TRBJ2-6	NA	TRBD1	TGCGCCAGCGGCGACAGGGCTGGGGCCAACGTCCTGACTTTC	CASGDRAGANVLTF
TRBV5-4	TRBJ2-2	NA	TRBD1	TGTGCCAGCAGACCGGCCGGGACAGGGGCTACCGGGGAGCTGTTTTTT	CASRPAGTGATGELFF
TRBV5-1	TRBJ1-3	NA	TRBD1	TGCGCCAGCAGCCCCCAGGACAGGGCTGGAAACACCATATATTTT	CASSPQDRAGNTIYF
TRBV5-5	TRBJ2-5	NA	NA	TGTGCCAGCAGCTTCGGGTCCGAAGAGACCCAGTACTTC	CASSFGSEETQYF
TRBV27	TRBJ2-7	NA	NA	TGTGCCAGCAGTTTTCGGGGAGGTGGGTTGTGGGAACCCTACGAGCAGTACTTC	CASSFRGGGLWEPYEQYF
TRBV2	TRBJ1-2	once	TRBD1	TGTGCCAGCAGCTTAGGACAGGGGCACTATGGCTACACCTTC	CASSLGQGHYGYTF
TRBV7-9	TRBJ1-3	NA	NA	TGTGCCAGCAGCTTAAACGAGGGAAACACCATATATTTT	CASSLNEGNTIYF
TRBV4-1	TRBJ2-3	once	TRBD2	TGCGCCAGCAGCACCCGGACTAGCCTAAACACAGATACGCAGTATTTT	CASSTRTSLNTDTQYF
TRBV18	TRBJ1-1	NA	TRBD1	TGTGCCAGCTCCCCGGGGGGACAGGGCACTGAAGCTTTCTTT	CASSPGGQGTEAFF
TRBV28	TRBJ1-1	NA	TRBD1	TGTGCCAGCACCCTAGGGACAGGGGGCTATGAAGCTTTCTTT	CASTLGTGGYEAFF
TRBV19	TRBJ2-7	NA	TRBD1	TGTGCCAGTAGTGCTTACCAAGACAGGGGGCTACTAAACGAGCAGTACTTC	CASSAYQDRGLLNEQYF
TRBV6-5	TRBJ1-2	NA	TRBD1	TGTGCCAGCAGTTCCCGGACAGGGCTTGGCTACACCTTC	CASSSRTGLGYTF
TRBV7-8	TRBJ1-3	NA	NA	TGTGCCAGCAGCCTACTGGGGCTGTCTGGAAACACCATATATTTT	CASSLLGLSGNTIYF
TRBV5-6	TRBJ2-5	NA	TRBD2	TGTGCCAGCAGCCTAACTAGCGGGGGGCAAGAGACCCAGTACTTC	CASSLTSGGQETQYF
TRBV3-1/TRBV3-2	TRBJ2-7	once	TRBD2	TGTGCCAGCAGCCTCGGACTAGCGGGGCAGGACGAGCAGTACTTC	CASSLGLAGQDEQYF
TRBV5-1	TRBJ2-2	NA	TRBD1	TGCGCCAGCAGGTCGGGACAGGGTACCGGGGAGCTGTTTTTT	CASRSGQGTGELFF
TRBV5-1	TRBJ2-3	NA	NA	TGCGCCAGCAGCTTGGAGGCGAGGGGGACGGGAGATACGCAGTATTTT	CASSLEARGTGDTQYF
TRBV3-1/TRBV3-2	TRBJ1-2	NA	NA	TGTGCCAGCAGCCAAGATGAATCAGGCTATGGCTACACCTTC	CASSQDESGYGYTF
TRBV5-1	TRBJ2-3	NA	NA	TGCGCCAGCAGCGACTCATCCTGGACGCCAGGGGTAGATACAGATACGCAGTATTTT	CASSDSSWTPGVDTDTQYF
TRBV4-1	TRBJ1-2	NA	NA	TGCGCCAGCAGCCAAGGTGGAGGGAGTACCTATGGCTACACCTTC	CASSQGGGSTYGYTF
TRBV19	TRBJ1-1	NA	NA	TGTGCCAGTAGTATTTCCGGGTCTGAAGCTTTCTTT	CASSISGSEAFF
TRBV28	TRBJ1-5	NA	NA	TGTGCCAGCAGTACATCTCAGGGCGCGGGGTTGCCCCAGCATTTT	CASSTSQGAGLPQHF
TRBV6-2/TRBV6-3	TRBJ1-5	NA	TRBD1	TGTGCCAGCAGTTACCAACCCGGACAGGGTTTCAATCAGCCCCAGCATTTT	CASSYQPGQGFNQPQHF
TRBV4-3	TRBJ1-3	NA	NA	TGCGCCAGCAGCCAAGATCCCGGGGTAGGAGGAAACACCATATATTTT	CASSQDPGVGGNTIYF
TRBV30	TRBJ1-6	once	NA	TGTGCCCGCCAGAGTAGCGCATCACCCCTCCACTTT	CARQSSASPLHF
TRBV12-5	TRBJ2-2	NA	NA	TGTGCTAGTGGTTTGGGTATAGATCCGAACACCGGGGAGCTGTTTTTT	CASGLGIDPNTGELFF
TRBV5-1	TRBJ1-1	NA	NA	TGCGCCAGCAGCCCGTCCCTTTTTGAGACAGCGATGAACACTGAAGCTTTCTTT	CASSPSLFETAMNTEAFF
TRBV13	TRBJ2-7	few	NA	TGTGCCAGCAGCTTAAATGAGGAGCAGTACTTC	CASSLNEEQYF
TRBV7-2	TRBJ2-5	NA	NA	TGTGCCAGCAGCTTAGTCCGGGAAGAGACCCAGTACTTC	CASSLVREETQYF
TRBV7-9	TRBJ2-7	NA	TRBD2	TGTGCCAGCAGCTCTTCGGGACTAGCTTATACGAATGAGTACTTC	CASSSSGLAYTNEYF
TRBV24-1	TRBJ2-7	NA	NA	TGTGCCACCAGTGCTCAGGCAGGGTTTGTAGACGAGCAGTACTTC	CATSAQAGFVDEQYF
TRBV10-3	TRBJ2-1	NA	NA	TGTGCCACCAAGGACACATACAATGAGCAGTTCTTC	CATKDTYNEQFF
TRBV9	TRBJ1-2	NA	TRBD1	TGTGCCAGCAGCGTAGGACAGGGGGACTATGGCTACACCTTC	CASSVGQGDYGYTF
TRBV2	TRBJ1-1	NA	NA	TGTGCCAGCAGTGAAGGGAGGGGGAACACTGAAGCTTTCTTT	CASSEGRGNTEAFF
TRBV29-1	TRBJ2-7	NA	NA	TGCAGCGTTATTGAGGTACAGGGCTCCTACGAGCAGTACTTC	CSVIEVQGSYEQYF
TRBV7-9	TRBJ1-6	few	TRBD1	TGTGCCAGCAGCAGGAAGACAGGGGTAAATTCACCCCTCCACTTT	CASSRKTGVNSPLHF